This TCR beta chain was profiled in a study of T cells after yellow fever vaccination. General study results and limits: Abundant clonotypes (contaminants from the bulk population) could be present in FACS-sorted repertoires. The study re-detected most primary-vaccination clones after the booster (under 97% CD4, around 89% CD8).

The CDR3 consists of 14 residues. CDR1 and CDR2 (germline): SGHDN, FVKESK. A remark on this clonotype: Its antigen is unidentified.

MiXCR, applied by TCRdb to the 5' RACE reads, yields one record per CDR3 protein. The profile shows about 240,000 distinct CDR3 sequences, less than 9% of them singletons. The source of this sequence is a man aged 25 to 40 who received the YFV17D yellow fever vaccine. Here the sequenced sample was CD4+ T cells sorted from PBMCs, taken 15 days after the yellow fever booster vaccination. The chain combines TRBV14 with TRBJ2-1, with D perhaps matching TRBD1 (6 bases). This CDR3 is CATSWGPSSNEQFF. For the CDR3, the DNA is TGTGCAACAAGCTGGGGGCCTAGTAGCAATGAGCAGTTCTTC. Using reference TRBV14 and TRBJ2-1 for the parts outside the CDR3, the full variable domain is EAGVTQFPSHSVIEKGQTVTLRCDPISGHDNLYWYRRVMGKEIKFLLHFVKESKQDESGMPNNRFLAERTGGTYSTLKVQPAELEDSGVYFCATSWGPSSNEQFFGPGTRLTVL.